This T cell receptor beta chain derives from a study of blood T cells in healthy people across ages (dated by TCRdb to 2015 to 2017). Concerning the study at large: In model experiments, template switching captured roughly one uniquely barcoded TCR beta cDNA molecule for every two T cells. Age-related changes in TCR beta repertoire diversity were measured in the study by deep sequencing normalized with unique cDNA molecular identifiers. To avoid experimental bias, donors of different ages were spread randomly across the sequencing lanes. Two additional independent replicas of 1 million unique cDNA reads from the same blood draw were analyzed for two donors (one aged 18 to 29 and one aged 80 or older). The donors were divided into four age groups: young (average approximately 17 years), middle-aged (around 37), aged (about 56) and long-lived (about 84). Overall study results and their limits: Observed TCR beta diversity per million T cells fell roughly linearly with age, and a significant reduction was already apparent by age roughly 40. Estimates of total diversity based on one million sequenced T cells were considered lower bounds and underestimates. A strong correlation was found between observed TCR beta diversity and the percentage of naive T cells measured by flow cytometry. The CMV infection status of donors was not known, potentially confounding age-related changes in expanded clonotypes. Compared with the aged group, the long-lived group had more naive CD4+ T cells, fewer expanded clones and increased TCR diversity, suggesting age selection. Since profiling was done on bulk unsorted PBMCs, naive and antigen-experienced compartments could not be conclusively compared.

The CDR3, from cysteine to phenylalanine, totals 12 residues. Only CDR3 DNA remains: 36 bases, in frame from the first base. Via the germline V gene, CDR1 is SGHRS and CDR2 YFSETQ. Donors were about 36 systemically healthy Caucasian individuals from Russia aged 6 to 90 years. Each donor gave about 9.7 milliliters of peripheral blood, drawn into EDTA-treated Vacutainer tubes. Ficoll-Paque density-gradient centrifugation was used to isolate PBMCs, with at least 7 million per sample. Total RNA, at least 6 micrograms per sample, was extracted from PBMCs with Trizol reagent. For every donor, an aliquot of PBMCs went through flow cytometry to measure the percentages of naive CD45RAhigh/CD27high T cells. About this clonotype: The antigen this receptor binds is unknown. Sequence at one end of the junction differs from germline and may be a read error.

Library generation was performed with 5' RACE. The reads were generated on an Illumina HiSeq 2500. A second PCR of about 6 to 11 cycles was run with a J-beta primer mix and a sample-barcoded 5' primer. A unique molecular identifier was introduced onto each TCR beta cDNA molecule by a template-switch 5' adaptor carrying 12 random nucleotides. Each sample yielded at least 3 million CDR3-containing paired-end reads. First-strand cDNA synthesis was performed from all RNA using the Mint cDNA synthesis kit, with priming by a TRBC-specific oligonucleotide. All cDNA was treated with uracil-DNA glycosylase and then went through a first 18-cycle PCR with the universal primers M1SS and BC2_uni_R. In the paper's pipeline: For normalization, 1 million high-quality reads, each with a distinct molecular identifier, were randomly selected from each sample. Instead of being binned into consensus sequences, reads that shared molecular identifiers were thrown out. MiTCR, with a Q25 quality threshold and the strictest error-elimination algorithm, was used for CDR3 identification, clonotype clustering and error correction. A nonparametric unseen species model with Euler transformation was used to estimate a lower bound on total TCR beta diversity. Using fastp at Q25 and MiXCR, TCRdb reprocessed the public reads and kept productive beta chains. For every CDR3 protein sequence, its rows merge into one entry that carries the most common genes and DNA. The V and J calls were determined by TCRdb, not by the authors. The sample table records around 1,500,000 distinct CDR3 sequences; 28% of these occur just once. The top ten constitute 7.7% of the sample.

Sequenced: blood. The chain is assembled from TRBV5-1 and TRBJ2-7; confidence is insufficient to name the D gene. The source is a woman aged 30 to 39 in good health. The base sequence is TGCGCCAGCAGCCTTCCCTCCCACGAGCAGTACTTC. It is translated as CASSLPSHEQYF.